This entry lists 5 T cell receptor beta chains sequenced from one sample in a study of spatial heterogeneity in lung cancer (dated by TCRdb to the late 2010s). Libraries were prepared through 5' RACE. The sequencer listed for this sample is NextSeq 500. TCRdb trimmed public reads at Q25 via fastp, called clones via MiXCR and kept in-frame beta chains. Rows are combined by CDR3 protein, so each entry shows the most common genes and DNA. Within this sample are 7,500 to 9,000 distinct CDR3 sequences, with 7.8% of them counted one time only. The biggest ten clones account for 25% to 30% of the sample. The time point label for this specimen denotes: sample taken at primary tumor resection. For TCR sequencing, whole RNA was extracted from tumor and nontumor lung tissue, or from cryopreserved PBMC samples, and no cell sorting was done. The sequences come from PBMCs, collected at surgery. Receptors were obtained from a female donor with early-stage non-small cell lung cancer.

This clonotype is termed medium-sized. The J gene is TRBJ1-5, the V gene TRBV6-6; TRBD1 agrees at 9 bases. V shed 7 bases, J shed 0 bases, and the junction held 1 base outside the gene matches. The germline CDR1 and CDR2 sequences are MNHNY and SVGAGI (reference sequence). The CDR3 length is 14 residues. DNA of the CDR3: TGTGCCAGCACACAGGGGGCTAGCAATCAGCCCCAGCATTTT. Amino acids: CASTQGASNQPQHF.

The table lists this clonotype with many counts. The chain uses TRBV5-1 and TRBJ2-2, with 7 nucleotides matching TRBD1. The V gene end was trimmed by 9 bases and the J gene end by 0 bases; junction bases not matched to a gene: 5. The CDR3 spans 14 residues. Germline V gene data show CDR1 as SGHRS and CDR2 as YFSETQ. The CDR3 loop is CATTGTANTGELFF. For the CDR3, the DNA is TGCGCCACCACCGGGACAGCGAACACCGGGGAGCTGTTTTTT.

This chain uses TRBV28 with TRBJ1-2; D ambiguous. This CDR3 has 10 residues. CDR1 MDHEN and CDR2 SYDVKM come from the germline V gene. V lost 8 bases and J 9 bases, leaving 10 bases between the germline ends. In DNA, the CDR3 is TGTGCCAGCCGTTCCCTCCGCTACACCTTC. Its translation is CASRSLRYTF.

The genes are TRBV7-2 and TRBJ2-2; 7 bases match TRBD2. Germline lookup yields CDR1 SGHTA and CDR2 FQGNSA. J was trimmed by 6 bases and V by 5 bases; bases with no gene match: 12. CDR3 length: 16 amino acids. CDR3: CASSPRGGGWSGELFF. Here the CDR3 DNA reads TGTGCCAGCAGCCCCCGGGGCGGGGGATGGTCCGGGGAGCTGTTTTTT.

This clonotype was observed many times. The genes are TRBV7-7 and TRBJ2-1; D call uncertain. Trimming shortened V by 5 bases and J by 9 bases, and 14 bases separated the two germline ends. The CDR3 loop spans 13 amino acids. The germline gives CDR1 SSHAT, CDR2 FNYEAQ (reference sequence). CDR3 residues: CASSLQPDGEQFF. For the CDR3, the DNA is TGTGCCAGCAGCCTACAACCGGACGGTGAGCAGTTCTTC. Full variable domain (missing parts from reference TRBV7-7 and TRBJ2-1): GAGVSQSPRYKVTKRGQDVTLRCDPISSHATLYWYQQALGQGPEFLTYFNYEAQPDKSGLPSDRFSAERPEGSISTLTIQRTEQRDSAMYRCASSLQPDGEQFFGPGTRLTVL.